This TCR beta chain was found in a study of T cells in Graves' hyperthyroidism and ophthalmopathy (dated by TCRdb to between 2019 and 2020). Background on the whole study: Peripheral blood samples were taken at initial diagnosis, before any treatment was given. For training and testing, the 100 or so patients in the discovery cohort were randomly divided in a 7:3 ratio. An independent validation cohort of under 20 hyperthyroidism patients and approximately 17 patients who later progressed to ophthalmopathy tested prospective prediction of ophthalmopathy. Thyroid tissue and blood T-cell repertoires from more than five Graves' hyperthyroidism patients were also compared in the study. Once sampling was done, hyperthyroidism patients were given methimazole at a starting dose of 30 mg daily, whereas ophthalmopathy patients were given high-dose intravenous methylprednisolone. TCR Vbeta CDR3 sequencing of 135 peripheral blood samples (over 40 ophthalmopathy, 70 to 85 hyperthyroidism and approximately 17 progressor patients) is reported in the paper. To identify TCR V-J signatures that set the groups apart, the researchers used a discovery cohort of about a hundred patients, made up of 43 with Graves' ophthalmopathy and 57 with stable Graves' hyperthyroidism. What the research found in general, with its limitations: Blood samples also contained most of the expanded thyroid clonotypes (frequency above 0.001), which suggests that blood repertoires may reflect thyroid immune responses. No statistical method was used to fix the sample size in advance, and group allocation was not hidden from the investigators. During validation, the model predicted progression to ophthalmopathy a median of around 7 months ahead of onset, with approximately 70% sensitivity and almost 75% specificity. A 13 V-J signature model separated ophthalmopathy from stable hyperthyroidism, with approximately 86% sensitivity and roughly 81% specificity in cross-validation and 80%/75% in testing.

The TCR beta CDR3 regions were amplified from the RNA transcripts. The first round of RT-PCR for the TCR CDR3 was performed with the HTBI primer set and the Qiagen OneStep RT-PCR kit. Libraries were constructed in a second round of multiplex PCR, after which size selection and purification were carried out. The libraries were sequenced on an Illumina HiSeq2000 using paired-end 100 bp reads. In the authors' own workflow: Raw data were processed with SOAPnuke, discarding reads with adapters, uncalled bases, mean Phred below 15, or no exact constant-primer or identifier match. High-quality paired reads were merged with COPE v1.2.5, and unique nucleotide sequences were defined as clonotypes. MiTCR v1.1 was used to align the clonotypes against IMGT TRBV, TRBD and TRBJ reference segments. Only V-J combinations with frequency above 0.0001, covering 99% to 99.2% of repertoires, were analysed. The TCS score was defined as the ratio of F50 (clonal expansion) to E x V (chaos), calculated using BLOSUM62-based TCRdist between CDR3 peptides within each V-J. Welch's t-statistics and random forest reduced 500 to 650 V-J features to 10 to 15, which were used in a naive Bayes classifier (R e1071). TCRdb ran its own pipeline on the public reads, namely fastp trimming at Q25 and MiXCR clone calling, and kept in-frame beta chains. CDR3 protein duplicates are merged, each entry listing the most common genes and DNA. The V and J calls were determined by TCRdb, not by the authors. Counted in this sample were about 400,000 distinct CDR3 sequences; 14% to 15% of them appeared once. The ten largest clones add up to 30% to 35% of the sample.

The CDR3, cysteine through phenylalanine, is 11 amino acids long. Kept here is only the CDR3 DNA, which spans 33 bases and is read in frame from base 1. From V the trimming removes 6 bases and from J it removes 8 bases, while the gene matches leave 4 bases of the junction unaccounted for. Per the germline V gene (reference sequence), DFQATT is the CDR1 and SNEGSKA is the CDR2. The table lists this clonotype with a few counts. Its recognized antigen is unknown. Base qualities are missing; no much larger clone stands one base away. A patient counted as having stable Graves' hyperthyroidism if no progression to ophthalmopathy occurred over 18 months of follow-up. Hyperthyroidism patients were newly diagnosed, had a disease duration of under 2 months, and were aged 18 to 65 years. The study excluded patients with uncontrolled infections, other autoimmune diseases, pregnancy or lactation. Clinical symptoms, serum thyroxine and TRAb, thyroid ultrasound, and orbital computed tomography formed the basis for the diagnoses. PBMCs were isolated from about 10 ml of fresh peripheral blood by Ficoll-Paque density gradient centrifugation. Trizol reagent was used to extract total RNA, and RNA quality was then checked on an Agilent 2100 Bioanalyzer.

Recombination connected TRBV20-1 to TRBJ2-1, and 7 bases in between align with TRBD1. Sequencing input: blood. The sequence derives from a woman aged 25 to 39 with Graves' hyperthyroidism. The base sequence is TGCAGTGCGGGGACAGTCGATGAGCAGTTCTTC. Its protein product is CSAGTVDEQFF.